This T cell receptor beta chain was found in a study of blood T cell repertoires in COVID-19. Study context: T cells, B-cell-depleted T cells, or PBMCs supplied cDNA or gDNA.

V gave up 6 bases and J gave up 12 bases; unmatched junction bases: 13. CDR1 is SNHLY, CDR2 FYNNEI, per germline. The CDR3 runs to 14 residues. Some clones are missing from TCRdb's copy, which holds only in-frame ones; the method was immunoSEQ multiplex PCR. The sample holds around 270,000 clones, more than 75% seen once. The clonotype was recovered from a woman in her sixties with COVID-19, enrolled during active disease. The chain is built from TRBV2 and TRBJ1-1; 10 bases match TRBD1. Sequencing was carried out using peripheral blood. DNA of the CDR3: TGTGCCAGCAGCCTGACAGGGGGCGAACCAAGAACTTTCTTT. Protein: CASSLTGGEPRTFF.